These 10 T cell receptor beta chains were sequenced from one sample in a study of blood T cell repertoires in COVID-19. The assay was immunoSEQ multiplex PCR, and TCRdb's table has in-frame clones only and misses some. The sample carries tens of thousands of clones, over 80% recorded once. The sample taken for sequencing was peripheral blood. These receptors all stem from a man in his 70s with acute or convalescent COVID-19.

The V gene is TRBV20-1, the J gene TRBJ2-2; D is undetermined. Germline V gene data show CDR1 as DFQATT and CDR2 as SNEGSKA (reference sequence). This CDR3 has 13 residues. V was clipped by 3 bases and J by 4 bases, with 9 bases between them. CDR3 in amino acids: CSASKAGTGELFF. Here the CDR3 DNA reads TGCAGTGCTAGTAAGGCAGGCACCGGGGAGCTGTTTTTT.

This chain joins TRBV28 and TRBJ2-7; D might be TRBD2 (5 bases). The germline gives CDR1 MDHEN, CDR2 SYDVKM. The V end lost 6 bases, the J end lost 4 bases, and 7 bases lay between the germline ends. The CDR3 is 11 residues long. CDR3 protein: CASSRRYEQYF. In DNA form, the CDR3 reads TGTGCCAGCAGCAGGAGGTACGAGCAGTACTTC.

The J gene is TRBJ2-5, the V gene TRBV3-1 (or the pseudogene TRBV3-2); 8 bases agree with TRBD2. With 1 base clipped from V and 2 bases from J, the junction kept 3 bases outside the gene matches. Germline V CDR1 and CDR2: LGHDT, YNNKEL (reference sequence). CDR3 length equals 15 residues. The chain's CDR3 is CASSQAPGGQETQYF. In DNA form, the CDR3 reads TGTGCCAGCAGCCAAGCCCCGGGGGGGCAAGAGACCCAGTACTTC.

This clone was seen ten or more times. The chain carries TRBV10-3 and TRBJ1-5; D is possibly TRBD1 (5 bases). Trimming took 6 bases from V and 3 from J, leaving 9 bases between them. Germline V lookup: CDR1 ENHRY, CDR2 SYGVKD. The CDR3 length is 13 residues. CDR3 coding DNA: TGTGCCATCAGGCAGGGCCCCAATCAGCCCCAGCATTTT. Translating gives CAIRQGPNQPQHF.

The chain joins TRBV7-9 to TRBJ1-1; 7 bases align to TRBD1. V shed 5 bases, J shed 5 bases, and the junction held 5 bases outside the gene matches. CDR1 SEHNR and CDR2 FQNEAQ come from the germline V gene (reference sequence). This CDR3 has 13 residues. The CDR3 loop reads CASSDQQGTEAFF. CDR3 sequence (DNA): TGTGCCAGCAGCGACCAACAGGGGACTGAAGCTTTCTTT. The full variable domain, with the rest looked up from reference TRBV7-9 and TRBJ1-1, is DTGVSQNPRHKITKRGQNVTFRCDPISEHNRLYWYRQTLGQGPEFLTYFQNEAQLEKSRLLSDRFSAERPKGSFSTLEIQRTEQGDSAMYLCASSDQQGTEAFFGQGTRLTVV.

The rearrangement links TRBV11-2 to TRBJ2-5; 7 nucleotides match TRBD2. This CDR3 region has 15 residues. The ends lost 4 bases at V and 2 bases at J; junction bases unmatched: 7. Germline V CDR1 and CDR2: SGHAT, FQNNGV. CDR3 in DNA: TGTGCCAGCAGCTCAGTAGGTAGCGGGCAAGAGACCCAGTACTTC. Translation gives CASSSVGSGQETQYF.

This clone was seen a few times. The chain combines TRBV15 with TRBJ1-4; 9 bases match TRBD1. The CDR3 is 14 residues long. The V gene end was trimmed by 8 bases and the J gene end by 8 bases; junction bases not matched to a gene: 9. Germline V gene sequence: CDR1 LNHNV, CDR2 YYDKDF (reference sequence). Here the CDR3 reads CATGAGQGYEKLFF. The DNA for the CDR3 is TGTGCCACCGGGGCGGGACAGGGTTACGAAAAACTGTTTTTT.

This clone was picked up one time. This chain links TRBV3-1 (or the pseudogene TRBV3-2) with TRBJ2-2, with D tentatively TRBD2 (5 bases). V was cut by 4 bases and J by 6 bases, with 12 bases left in between. Germline V gene data show CDR1 as LGHDT and CDR2 as YNNKEL (reference sequence). The CDR3 runs 14 residues. The CDR3 is CASSPSLVAGELFF. Here the CDR3 DNA reads TGTGCCAGCAGCCCCTCACTAGTCGCCGGGGAGCTGTTTTTT.

CDR3 region: CASSRTGQGGNEQYF. The CDR3 DNA follows: TGTGCCAGCTCCCGAACGGGACAGGGGGGCAACGAGCAGTACTTC. The gene calls are TRBV18 and TRBJ2-7; 11 nucleotides line up with TRBD1. The CDR3 contains 15 residues. Germline V CDR1 and CDR2: KGHSH, LQKENI. V lost 6 bases and J lost 5; bases outside the gene matches: 9.

J is TRBJ2-3 and V is TRBV5-4, with TRBD2 identical over 9 bases. Germline CDR1 reads SGHNT; CDR2 reads YYREEE (reference sequence). The CDR3 is made up of 15 amino acids. With 0 bases clipped from V and 3 bases from J, the junction kept 2 bases outside the gene matches. The CDR3: CASSLGGGETDTQYF. The CDR3 nucleotides are TGTGCCAGCAGCTTGGGCGGGGGGGAGACAGATACGCAGTATTTT.